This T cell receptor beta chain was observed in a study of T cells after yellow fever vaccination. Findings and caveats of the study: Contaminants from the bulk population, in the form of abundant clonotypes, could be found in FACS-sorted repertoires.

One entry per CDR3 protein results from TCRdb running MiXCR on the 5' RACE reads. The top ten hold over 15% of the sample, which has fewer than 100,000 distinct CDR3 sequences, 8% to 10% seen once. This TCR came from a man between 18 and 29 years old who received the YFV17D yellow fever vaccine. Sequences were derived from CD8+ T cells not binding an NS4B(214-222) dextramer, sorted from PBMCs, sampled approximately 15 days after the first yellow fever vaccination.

The CDR3 sequence: CSVEGTSTTEAFF. CDR3 in DNA: TGCAGCGTTGAGGGGACCAGCACCACTGAAGCTTTCTTT. This chain links TRBV29-1 with TRBJ1-1, with D maybe TRBD1 (5 bases). The germline gives CDR1 SQVTM, CDR2 ANQGSEA. The CDR3 covers 13 residues. V lost 3 bases and J lost 4, with 12 bases in between. Combining the CDR3 with reference TRBV29-1 and TRBJ1-1 gives the whole variable domain SAVISQKPSRDICQRGTSLTIQCQVDSQVTMMFWYRQQPGQSLTLIATANQGSEATYESGFVIDKFPISRPNLTFSTLTVSNMSPEDSSIYLCSVEGTSTTEAFFGQGTRLTVV.